The present entry profiles one TCR beta chain with its context. Assignments of participants to cohorts depended upon their own reported clinical history. The data stem from a study of blood T cell repertoires in COVID-19. As for the study in general: The United States, Italy and Spain provided the acute and convalescent COVID-19 samples.

Produced via immunoSEQ multiplex PCR; TCRdb's table is partial and in-frame only. The sample has approximately 260,000 clones, around 84% seen once. Trimming left V 6 bases short and J 3 bases short, with 11 bases between. CDR1 is SGHAT and CDR2 is FQNNGV in the germline V gene. This CDR3 region has 13 residues. Sequenced sample: PBMCs or T cells enriched from blood (not recorded which). V gene TRBV11-2 combines with J gene TRBJ1-1; D not certain. This sequence was found in a woman between 50 and 59 years old who had been exposed to COVID-19. The CDR3 protein is CASREERHTEAFF. The DNA for the CDR3 is TGTGCCAGCAGAGAGGAGAGGCACACTGAAGCTTTCTTT.